This TCR beta chain is drawn from a study of blood T cell repertoires in COVID-19. As for the study in general: Whether acute or convalescent, the COVID-19 samples came from the United States, Italy and Spain. T cells, B-cell-depleted T cells, or PBMCs provided the cDNA or gDNA that served as material.

Germline assignment: CDR1 SGHVS and CDR2 FQNEAQ. V dropped 5 bases and J dropped 4 bases, with 15 bases sitting between them. The CDR3 sequence is 15 residues long. Here immunoSEQ multiplex PCR was the method, and the copy in TCRdb shows in-frame clones only, minus some. The table includes 37,000 or so clones, about nine tenths detected once. The gene calls are TRBV7-8 and TRBJ2-1, with a possible D match to TRBD1 (6 bases). This TCR was recovered from a human donor in a cohort sampled during active COVID-19. The sequenced sample was peripheral blood. The CDR3 region is CASSATGNRYNEQFF. Here the CDR3 DNA reads TGTGCCAGCAGCGCAACAGGGAATAGGTACAATGAGCAGTTCTTC.